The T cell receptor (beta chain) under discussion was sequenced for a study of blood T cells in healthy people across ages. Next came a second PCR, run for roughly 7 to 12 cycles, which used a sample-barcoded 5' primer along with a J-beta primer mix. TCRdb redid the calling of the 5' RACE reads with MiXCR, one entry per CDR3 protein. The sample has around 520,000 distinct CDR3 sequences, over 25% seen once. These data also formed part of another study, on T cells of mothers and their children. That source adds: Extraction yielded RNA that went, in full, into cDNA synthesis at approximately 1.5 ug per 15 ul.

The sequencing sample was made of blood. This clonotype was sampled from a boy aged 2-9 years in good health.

CDR3 protein: CASSQDPSGVAKNIQYF. The CDR3 coding sequence is TGTGCCAGCAGCCAAGATCCTAGCGGGGTAGCCAAAAACATTCAGTACTTC. The chain has TRBV3-1 and TRBJ2-4; 9 bases line up with TRBD2. Per the germline V gene, CDR1 is LGHDT and CDR2 is YNNKEL (reference sequence). V shed 0 bases, J shed 0 bases, and the junction held 3 bases outside the gene matches. CDR3 length equals 17 residues. Full variable domain (missing parts from reference TRBV3-1 and TRBJ2-4): DTAVSQTPKYLVTQMGNDKSIKCEQNLGHDTMYWYKQDSKKFLKIMFSYNNKELIINETVPNRFSPKSPDKAHLNLHINSLELGDSAVYFCASSQDPSGVAKNIQYFGAGTRLSVL.